This T cell receptor (beta chain) was retrieved from a study of shared clonotypes between healthy human individuals. The repertoire was sequenced with immunoSEQ multiplex PCR; TCRdb's copy has only in-frame clones and lacks some. Here the sample spans some 1,900,000 clones, just under 95% being singletons. V shed 4 bases and J shed 4 bases, with 18 bases lying between them. This CDR3 contains 15 residues. CDR1 SGHRS and CDR2 YFSETQ come from the germline V gene. Terminally differentiated effector memory CD45RA+ cells were excluded from the naive CD8 cells, which were CD45RO-negative and positively selected for CCR7.

This TCR was sampled from a man aged 18 to 35 in good health. The material sequenced was naive CD8+ T cells sorted from blood. The chain carries TRBV5-1 and TRBJ2-7, with TRBD1 as a possible D gene (6 bases). The CDR3 coding sequence is TGCGCCAGCAGCCTTGGGGGCAATATTCAATACGAGCAGTACTTC. Its translation is CASSLGGNIQYEQYF.